This is a list of T cell receptor beta chains from one sample in a study of CD8+CD57+ T cells in acquired aplastic anemia. TCRdb reanalysed the reads using MiXCR and keeps one entry per CDR3 protein. The repertoire holds some 290,000 distinct CDR3 sequences, with 50% to 70% as singletons. The sequencing input was sorted CD4+, CD8+, or CD8+CD57+ T cells (not recorded which) from PBMCs. The receptors originated from a human donor with severe aplastic anemia or a healthy control (not recorded which). The CDR3 runs from the conserved cysteine through the conserved F or W.

>TRBV7-9
CASSSRTSGSGGELFF
>TRBV5-1
CASSLTARSTGELFF
>TRBV25-1
CASSEPGLPQTEAFF
>TRBV12-3/TRBV12-4
CASRPQGAHGYTF
>TRBV20-1
CSAREGQGYYEQYF
>TRBV14
CASSHTQVHRGSTDTQYF
>TRBV19
CASSRDRVYEQYF
>TRBV7-6
CASSLLDRLTDTQYF
>TRBV5-6
CASTFEQGERYGYTF
>TRBV2
CASMIRGHTEAFF
>TRBV5-1
CASSRDTLYEQYF
>TRBV19
CASSMVSSYNEQFF
>TRBV7-6
CASSFWTGGRTGELFF
>TRBV28
CASSSGQNNEKLFF
>TRBV15
CATSREEYNSPLHF
>TRBV20-1
CSARDVAGWNNQPQHF
>TRBV29-1
CSVQGSSYEQYF
>TRBV5-8
CASSFSPDRSTDTQYF
>TRBV19
CASSLFSGNTIYF
>TRBV20-1
CSASRDGNSPLHF
>TRBV7-2
CASSLATNVLTF
>TRBV10-3
CAISESGPYNEQFF
>TRBV15
CATSRDLRVSGANVLTF
>TRBV9
CASSVATGGGEETQYF
>TRBV7-2
CASSSSPSGDTQCF
>TRBV7-2
CASSSIKGFYEQYF
>TRBV29-1
CSVRQTLAGEHEQYF
>TRBV24-1
CATSEANYGYTF
>TRBV2
CASRERTGSYNEQFF
>TRBV10-3
CAIGELLNTEAFF
>TRBV7-6
CASSLLAGTSGGGYEQYF
>TRBV7-2
CASSSHLVKGTGELFF
>TRBV20-1
CSARGSLYEQYF
>TRBV20-1
CSARDERTYEQYF
>TRBV9
CASSVALAGSETQYF
>TRBV10-2
CASSPTVLRETQYF
>TRBV27
CASSFIPWEGRHEKLFF
>TRBV20-1
CSARGGGAGYF
>TRBV10-2
CASSPSHIEQFF
>TRBV19
CASSGQGYTEAFF
>TRBV25-1
CASSEYSAPTDTQYF